The 2 T cell receptor beta chains in this list originate from one sample, sequenced in a study of beta chain features in type 1 diabetes. The study reverse transcribed the entire isolated RNA, so it sequenced expressed TCRB transcripts. Repertoires were generated with immunoSEQ multiplex PCR, while TCRdb's copy carries only in-frame clones and drops some. The sample contains nearly 250,000 clones, 68% of which appear only once. Sequencing was done on a sample of naive CD4+ T cells from blood. These receptor sequences come from a man aged 30 to 39 in good health.

Written as DNA, the CDR3 is TGTGCCAGCAGCCCGCGATCGGGCGTCGACGAGCAGTACTTC. Translating it yields CASSPRSGVDEQYF. The V gene is TRBV9, the J gene TRBJ2-7; no firm D call. The CDR3 totals 14 residues. The germline V and J ends were trimmed by 4 bases and 5 bases, with 16 bases remaining between them. Per germline, CDR1 SGDLS and CDR2 YYNGEE.

The chain has TRBV29-1 and TRBJ2-7; 8 positions match TRBD1. Trimming at V came to 5 bases and at J to 4 bases, leaving 7 bases not matched to a gene. This CDR3 region has 13 residues. Germline loops: CDR1 SQVTM, CDR2 ANQGSEA. The CDR3 nucleotides read TGCAGCGTTCAACGGGACAGGTTATACGAGCAGTACTTC. As protein: CSVQRDRLYEQYF.